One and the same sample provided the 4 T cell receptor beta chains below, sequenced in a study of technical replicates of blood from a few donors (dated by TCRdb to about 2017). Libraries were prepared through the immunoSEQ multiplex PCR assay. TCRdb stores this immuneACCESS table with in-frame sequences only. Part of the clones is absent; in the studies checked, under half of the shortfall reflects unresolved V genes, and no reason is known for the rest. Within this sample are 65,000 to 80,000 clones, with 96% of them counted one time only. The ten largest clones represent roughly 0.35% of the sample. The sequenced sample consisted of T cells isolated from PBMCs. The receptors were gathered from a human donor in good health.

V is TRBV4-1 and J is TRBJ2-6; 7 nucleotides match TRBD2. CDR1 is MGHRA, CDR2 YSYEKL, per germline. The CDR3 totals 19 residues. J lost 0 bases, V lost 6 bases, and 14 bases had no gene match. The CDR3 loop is CASSQRVASGPSGANVLTF. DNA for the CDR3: TGCGCCAGCAGTCAAAGGGTGGCTAGCGGACCCTCTGGGGCCAACGTCCTGACTTTC.

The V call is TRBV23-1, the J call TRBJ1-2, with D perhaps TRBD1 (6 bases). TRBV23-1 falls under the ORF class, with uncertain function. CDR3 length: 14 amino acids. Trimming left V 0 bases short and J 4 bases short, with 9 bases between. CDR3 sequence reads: CASSQSRQAYGYTF. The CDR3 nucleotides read TGCGCCAGCAGTCAATCTAGACAGGCCTATGGCTACACCTTC.

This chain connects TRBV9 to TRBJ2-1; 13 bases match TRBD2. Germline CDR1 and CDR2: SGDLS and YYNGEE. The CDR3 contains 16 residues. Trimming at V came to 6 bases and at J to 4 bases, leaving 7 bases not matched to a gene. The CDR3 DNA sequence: TGTGCCAGCACCACTGGGACTAGCGGGGTATACAATGAGCAGTTCTTC. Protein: CASTTGTSGVYNEQFF.

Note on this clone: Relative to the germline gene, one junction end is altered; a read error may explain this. The CDR3 spells CASTEPDSSYEQYF. The CDR3 DNA reads TGTGCCAGCACTGAACCGGACAGTTCCTACGAGCAGTACTTC. This rearrangement joins TRBV6-1 to TRBJ2-7; possible D gene TRBD1, 6 bases. CDR3 length equals 14 residues. Per the germline V gene, CDR1 is MNHNS and CDR2 is SASEGT.